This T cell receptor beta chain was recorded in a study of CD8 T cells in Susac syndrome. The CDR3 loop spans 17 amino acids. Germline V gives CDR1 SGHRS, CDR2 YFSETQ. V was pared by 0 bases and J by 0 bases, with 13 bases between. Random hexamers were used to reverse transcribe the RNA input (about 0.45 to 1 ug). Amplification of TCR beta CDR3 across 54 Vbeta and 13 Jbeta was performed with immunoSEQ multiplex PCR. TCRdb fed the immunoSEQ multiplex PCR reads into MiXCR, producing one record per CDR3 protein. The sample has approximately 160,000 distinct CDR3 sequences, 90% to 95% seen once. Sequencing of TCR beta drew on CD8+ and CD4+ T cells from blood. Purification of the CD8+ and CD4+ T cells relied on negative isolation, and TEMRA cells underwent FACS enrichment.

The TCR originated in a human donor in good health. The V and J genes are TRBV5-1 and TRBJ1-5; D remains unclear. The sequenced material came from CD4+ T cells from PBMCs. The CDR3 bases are TGCGCCAGCAGCTTGGAATTCAACACGGATAGCAATCAGCCCCAGCATTTT. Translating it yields CASSLEFNTDSNQPQHF.